These 26 T cell receptor beta chains originate from one sample sequenced in a study of shared clonotypes between healthy human individuals. The protocol was immunoSEQ multiplex PCR, while the TCRdb copy is restricted to in-frame clones and leaves out a portion. The table lists more than 550,000 clones, 80% to 95% of them singletons. The sequenced sample consisted of memory CD8+ T cells from PBMCs. Sample subset: CD45RO+ cells pooled with CCR7-negative TemRA cells. These receptors were collected from a man in his late teens or twenties in good health. Some clones in this sample may be carry-over from other donors' samples.

The chain joins TRBV5-6 to TRBJ2-5; D remains unclear. The CDR3 runs 13 residues. The germline gives CDR1 SGHDT, CDR2 YYEEEE. The V end was cut by 0 bases, the J end by 5 bases, with 8 bases between. The CDR3 nucleotides are TGTGCCAGCAGCTTGGAGGGAAGGGAGACCCAGTACTTC. This encodes CASSLEGRETQYF.

The V gene is TRBV4-3, the J gene TRBJ2-1, with D hard to call. CDR3 size: 14 residues. Germline-derived CDR1 and CDR2 are LGHNA and YSLEER. Trimming took off 1 base at V and 6 bases at J, with 10 bases between the two ends. The CDR3 protein is CASSQGGVINEQFF. The CDR3 DNA is TGCGCCAGCAGCCAAGGGGGTGTTATCAATGAGCAGTTCTTC.

V is TRBV7-3 and J is TRBJ2-7, with 9 positions matching TRBD2. CDR1 is SGHTA and CDR2 is FQGTGA in the germline V gene. Trimming took 1 base from V and 5 from J; bases not matched to a gene: 9. CDR3 length equals 16 residues. The CDR3 DNA is TGTGCCAGCAGCTTAAAGGAGGGACTAGCAATCCACGAGCAGTACTTC. Amino acid sequence: CASSLKEGLAIHEQYF.

This chain links TRBV14 with TRBJ1-5; D unclear. Trimming removed 3 bases at V and 9 bases at J, with 9 bases between. Per germline, CDR1 SGHDN and CDR2 FVKESK. The CDR3 is 12 residues long. The CDR3 here is CASSQTSGPQHF. The CDR3 nucleotides read TGTGCCAGCAGCCAGACCTCCGGGCCCCAGCATTTT.

The chain employs TRBV7-2 and TRBJ2-1; D may be TRBD2 (5 bases). Germline loops: CDR1 SGHTA, CDR2 FQGNSA. The CDR3 contains 16 residues. V lost 5 bases and J 8 bases, leaving 22 bases between the germline ends. The CDR3, as DNA: TGTGCCAGCAGCGCTCCGAGGGCTCCCGTCGGGGATGAGCAGTTCTTC. This encodes CASSAPRAPVGDEQFF.

The rearrangement uses TRBV7-9 and TRBJ2-3; tentative D call: TRBD2 (6 bases). CDR3 length: 18 amino acids. Trimming took off 5 bases at V and 2 bases at J, with 23 bases between the two ends. Germline V CDR1 and CDR2: SEHNR, FQNEAQ (reference sequence). The CDR3 DNA sequence: TGTGCCAGCAGCCCACACCCGCGCGCGGCGGGGTTCACAGATACGCAGTATTTT. As protein: CASSPHPRAAGFTDTQYF.

The chain combines TRBV27 with TRBJ2-7, with 8 bases matching TRBD1. With 5 bases clipped from V and 3 bases from J, the junction kept 6 bases outside the gene matches. This CDR3 contains 14 residues. From germline, CDR1 is MNHEY and CDR2 SMNVEV (reference sequence). CDR3 coding DNA: TGTGCCAGCAGTACTGGACAGGGTTTCTACGAGCAGTACTTC. It yields the protein CASSTGQGFYEQYF.

The rearrangement links TRBV7-9 to TRBJ2-7, with no clear D. The CDR3 totals 17 residues. V was pared by 3 bases and J by 2 bases, with 20 bases between. Germline CDR1 is SEHNR and CDR2 is FQNEAQ (reference sequence). CDR3 bases: TGTGCCAGCAGCTTCAACCCCGTAATGGGCACGACCTACGAGCAGTACTTC. Translated: CASSFNPVMGTTYEQYF.

The chain has TRBV9 and TRBJ2-7; 8 bases match TRBD1. This CDR3 comprises 16 residues. The germline gives CDR1 SGDLS, CDR2 YYNGEE. V gave up 0 bases and J gave up 1 base; unmatched junction bases: 6. The CDR3 nucleotides are TGTGCCAGCAGCGTAGTTAAGGACAGGGCGTCCTACGAGCAGTACTTC. Its translation: CASSVVKDRASYEQYF.

The sample holds one count of this clone. The chain has TRBV27 and TRBJ2-1, with a possible D match to TRBD2 (5 bases). This CDR3 has 12 amino acids. The germline V gene encodes CDR1 MNHEY and CDR2 SMNVEV (reference sequence). V was clipped by 5 bases and J by 15 bases, with 17 bases between them. CDR3 DNA: TGTGCCAGCAGTCCGAGCGGAGCACCCCCGTTCTTC. This codes for CASSPSGAPPFF.

The V gene is TRBV4-3, the J gene TRBJ2-7, with 7 bases aligning to TRBD2. This CDR3 has 16 residues. With V trimmed by 3 bases and J by 3 bases, 11 bases remained unmatched. In germline, CDR1 is LGHNA, CDR2 YSLEER. CDR3 sequence (DNA): TGCGCCAGCAGCCAGGCACGGGCTAGCGGCCGCTACGAGCAGTACTTC. Translation gives CASSQARASGRYEQYF.

The rearrangement joins TRBV15 to TRBJ2-7; TRBD1 is a possible D gene (5 bases). The CDR3 length is 11 residues. The V end lost 5 bases, the J end lost 6 bases, and 8 bases lay between the germline ends. CDR1 and CDR2 from the germline V gene are LNHNV and YYDKDF (reference sequence). The CDR3 sequence: CATSSGFEQYF. CDR3 nucleotides: TGTGCCACCAGCTCAGGGTTCGAGCAGTACTTC.

This chain joins TRBV27 and TRBJ2-7; D might be TRBD1 (6 bases). CDR1 and CDR2 from the germline V gene are MNHEY and SMNVEV (reference sequence). V was trimmed by 2 bases and J by 3 bases, leaving 17 bases between them. This CDR3 comprises 16 residues. This CDR3 is CASSLMRTEINYEQYF. The CDR3 nucleotides are TGTGCCAGCAGTTTAATGCGGACAGAAATTAACTACGAGCAGTACTTC.

V and J are TRBV5-8 and TRBJ2-7, with TRBD2 as a possible D gene (7 bases). The germline V gene encodes CDR1 SGHTS and CDR2 YDEGEE. Trimming left V 2 bases short and J 3 bases short, with 30 bases between. The CDR3 covers 20 residues. CDR3 bases: TGTGCCAGCAGCTTAGGAAGGGTAGGACCGCGGGGGACAAGAAACTACGAGCAGTACTTC. It encodes CASSLGRVGPRGTRNYEQYF. The full variable domain, with the rest looked up from reference TRBV5-8 and TRBJ2-7, is EAGVTQSPTHLIKTRGQQATLRCSPISGHTSVYWYQQALGLGLQFLLWYDEGEERNRGNFPPRFSGRQFPNYSSELNVNALELEDSALYLCASSLGRVGPRGTRNYEQYFGPGTRLTVT.

This rearrangement joins TRBV7-9 to TRBJ2-1, with D unresolved. Germline V lookup: CDR1 SEHNR, CDR2 FQNEAQ (reference sequence). The CDR3 covers 13 residues. With 5 bases removed from V and 5 bases from J, the gap between germline ends came to 10 bases. Here the CDR3 DNA reads TGTGCCAGCAGCAAAACCGGGCACAATGAGCAGTTCTTC. It specifies CASSKTGHNEQFF.

Comments on this clone: Other nucleotide sequences from this sample produce the same CDR3. The chain employs TRBV7-9 and TRBJ2-3; 10 bases fit TRBD1. This CDR3 is built from 16 residues. CDR1 is SEHNR and CDR2 is FQNEAQ in the germline V gene (reference sequence). The junction had 7 bases not matched to a gene; V was cut back by 5 bases and J by 2 bases. The CDR3 sequence is CASSPRQGANTDTQYF. The CDR3 nucleotides read TGTGCCAGCAGCCCCCGACAGGGGGCGAACACAGATACGCAGTATTTT.

CDR3 sequence: CASSVNYQATNEKLFF. The CDR3 DNA is TGTGCCAGCAGCGTAAACTATCAGGCAACTAATGAAAAACTGTTTTTT. This chain uses TRBV9 with TRBJ1-4; D gene unclear. Per the germline V gene, CDR1 is SGDLS and CDR2 is YYNGEE. This CDR3 region has 16 residues. V shed 1 base and J shed 0 bases, with 10 bases lying between them.

This chain uses TRBV21-1 with TRBJ1-2. TRBV21-1 is a pseudogene locus. This CDR3 is built from 12 residues. This CDR3 reads CASTPQNWGYTF. CDR3 nucleotide sequence: TGTGCCAGCACCCCCCAGAACTGGGGCTACACCTTC.

J is TRBJ1-1 and V is TRBV29-1, with 10 bases fitting TRBD1. Germline lookup yields CDR1 SQVTM and CDR2 ANQGSEA. This CDR3 is built from 13 residues. V was pared by 7 bases and J by 3 bases, with 5 bases of the junction left unmatched. The CDR3 region has the DNA TGCAGCGCGAGACAGGGGGCGTACACTGAAGCTTTCTTT. As protein: CSARQGAYTEAFF. The variable domain in full, completed from reference TRBV29-1 and TRBJ1-1, reads SAVISQKPSRDICQRGTSLTIQCQVDSQVTMMFWYRQQPGQSLTLIATANQGSEATYESGFVIDKFPISRPNLTFSTLTVSNMSPEDSSIYLCSARQGAYTEAFFGQGTRLTVV.

The chain joins TRBV25-1 to TRBJ2-7, with a possible D match to TRBD1 (5 bases). This CDR3 spans 14 amino acids. V was clipped by 8 bases and J by 0 bases, with 14 bases between them. Germline CDR1 is MGHDK and CDR2 is SYGVNS. The CDR3: CASSYGATSYEQYF. Written as DNA, the CDR3 is TGTGCCAGCTCATATGGGGCAACCTCCTACGAGCAGTACTTC.

This chain connects TRBV27 to TRBJ2-1; 10 nucleotides match TRBD1. The CDR3 length is 18 residues. The ends lost 5 bases at V and 1 base at J; junction bases unmatched: 11. The V gene's germline CDR1 is MNHEY and CDR2 SMNVEV (reference sequence). This CDR3 reads CASSLNKRQGASYNEQFF. In DNA form, the CDR3 reads TGTGCCAGCAGTCTTAATAAGAGACAGGGGGCTTCCTACAATGAGCAGTTCTTC.

The chain uses TRBV19 and TRBJ2-7; 13 nucleotides align to TRBD2. CDR1 and CDR2 (germline): LNHDA, SQIVND (reference sequence). The CDR3 has 16 amino acids. The V and J ends lost 3 bases and 3 bases, in that order; junction bases with no gene match: 5. The CDR3 sequence: CASSIDGLAGDYEQYF. CDR3 coding DNA: TGTGCCAGTAGTATTGACGGACTAGCGGGGGACTACGAGCAGTACTTC.

Concerning this clone: A much larger clone lies one base from this, so it may be a read error. Other DNA sequences in this specimen translate into the identical CDR3. V gene TRBV27 combines with J gene TRBJ2-7; perhaps D is TRBD1 or TRBD2 (5 bases each). The CDR3 extends over 13 amino acids. The V end lost 0 bases, the J end lost 2 bases, and 5 bases lay between the germline ends. Germline-derived CDR1 and CDR2 are MNHEY and SMNVEV (reference sequence). CDR3 protein: CASSLSGAYEQYF. The CDR3 DNA is TGTGCCAGCAGTTTATCGGGGGCCTACGAGCAGTACTTC.

The rearrangement links TRBV29-1 to TRBJ1-2; D may be TRBD1 (5 bases). Germline V CDR1 and CDR2: SQVTM, ANQGSEA. This CDR3 is 13 amino acids long. The germline V and J ends were trimmed by 7 bases and 8 bases, with 20 bases remaining between them. The CDR3 nucleotides are TGCAGCGCCATGGGGGGACGGCCCGAAGGCTACACCTTC. Residues: CSAMGGRPEGYTF. The full variable domain, its missing parts supplied by reference TRBV29-1 and TRBJ1-2, is SAVISQKPSRDICQRGTSLTIQCQVDSQVTMMFWYRQQPGQSLTLIATANQGSEATYESGFVIDKFPISRPNLTFSTLTVSNMSPEDSSIYLCSAMGGRPEGYTFGSGTRLTVV.

The sample holds a few counts of this clone. This rearrangement joins TRBV11-2 to TRBJ1-2; D gene uncertain. Germline lookup yields CDR1 SGHAT and CDR2 FQNNGV. This CDR3 has 13 amino acids. V lost 9 bases and J lost 1, with 12 bases in between. This CDR3 reads CASGGQSNYGYTF. The CDR3 region has the DNA TGTGCCAGTGGAGGGCAGAGTAACTATGGCTACACCTTC.

This sequence joins TRBV19 and TRBJ2-2, with a tentative D call TRBD1 (5 bases). Germline V CDR1 and CDR2: LNHDA, SQIVND (reference sequence). Trimming took 6 bases from V and 8 from J, leaving 13 bases between them. The CDR3 spans 13 residues. CDR3 sequence: CASREGARGELFF. The CDR3 DNA reads as TGTGCCAGTAGGGAAGGGGCCCGGGGGGAGCTGTTTTTT.